The TCR beta chain under discussion was sequenced for a study of T cells in Graves' hyperthyroidism and ophthalmopathy. Among the patients, aged 18 to 65, hyperthyroidism was newly diagnosed and had lasted under 2 months. There were TCR beta CDR3 regions amplified from RNA transcripts. The TCR CDR3 first-round RT-PCR relied on the HTBI primer set. One entry per CDR3 protein results from TCRdb running MiXCR on the multiplex PCR reads. The repertoire holds 550,000 to 800,000 distinct CDR3 sequences, with around 15% as singletons. Germline lookup yields CDR1 SGHNT and CDR2 YENEEA. Trimming stripped 5 bases from V and 0 bases from J, with 14 bases between. This CDR3 comprises 16 residues.

The chain is built from TRBV11-3 and TRBJ2-1, with D possibly TRBD1 on 6 matching bases. The clonotype originates from a man between 18 and 35 years old with Graves' hyperthyroidism. The specimen sequenced was blood. The CDR3 DNA reads TGTGCCAGCAGCCCACGATCGGACAGCTCCTACAATGAGCAGTTCTTC. Amino acids: CASSPRSDSSYNEQFF.